These 9 T cell receptor beta chains originate from one sample sequenced in a study of cytomegalovirus exposure and HLA in healthy donors. Primers: 60 Vbeta forward and 13 Jbeta reverse. Here immunoSEQ multiplex PCR was the method, and the copy in TCRdb shows in-frame clones only, minus some. The sample carries approximately 120,000 clones, about 15% recorded once. Sample: PBMCs. These receptors were obtained from a female donor in good health and CMV-seropositive.

This clone has a count of ten or more. The chain joins TRBV5-1 to TRBJ1-1; D is uncertain. V lost 1 base and J 6 bases, leaving 10 bases between the germline ends. Germline values: CDR1 SGHRS, CDR2 YFSETQ. This CDR3 spans 13 amino acids. The CDR3 DNA reads TGCGCCAGCAGCTTGACTCCAAATTCTGAAGCTTTCTTT. It encodes CASSLTPNSEAFF.

This rearrangement joins TRBV4-3 to TRBJ2-1; no clear D. This CDR3 spans 13 amino acids. Germline V gene sequence: CDR1 LGHNA, CDR2 YSLEER. V lost 3 bases to trimming and J lost 4 bases, with 7 bases between them. Written as DNA, the CDR3 is TGCGCCAGCAGCCACGGCAGGTACAATGAGCAGTTCTTC. Protein sequence: CASSHGRYNEQFF.

A few counts support this clone. The chain carries TRBV29-1 and TRBJ2-5, with 9 nucleotides matching TRBD2. Germline assignment: CDR1 SQVTM and CDR2 ANQGSEA. There are 12 residues in the CDR3. The CDR3 bases are TGCAGTGCTAGCGGGGCGCAAGAGACCCAGTACTTC. Its protein is CSASGAQETQYF.

This clone was seen more than once but under ten times. This chain uses TRBV28 with TRBJ2-7, with TRBD1 matching 7 bases. Germline V gene data show CDR1 as MDHEN and CDR2 as SYDVKM. The CDR3 has 16 amino acids. Trimming at V came to 6 bases and at J to 3 bases, leaving 14 bases not matched to a gene. This CDR3 reads CASRGLPGQLFYEQYF. Written as DNA, the CDR3 is TGTGCCAGCAGGGGGCTACCGGGACAGCTGTTCTACGAGCAGTACTTC.

The chain carries TRBV2 and TRBJ2-3, with D perhaps matching TRBD2 (5 bases). With 7 bases removed from V and 5 bases from J, the gap between germline ends came to 10 bases. Germline V lookup: CDR1 SNHLY, CDR2 FYNNEI. The CDR3 has 12 amino acids. The CDR3 here is CASTGSRDTQYF. CDR3 in DNA: TGTGCCAGCACGGGGTCCCGAGATACGCAGTATTTT.

This chain uses TRBV4-2 with TRBJ2-1, with 12 bases fitting TRBD2. The CDR3 spans 15 residues. V gave up 1 base and J gave up 9 bases; unmatched junction bases: 4. Looked up from germline, CDR1 is LGHNA and CDR2 is YNFKEQ. The CDR3 coding sequence is TGTGCCAGCAGCCAAGGACTAGCGGGAGCAGTTGAGCAGTTCTTC. This encodes CASSQGLAGAVEQFF.

This clone was seen more than once but under ten times. The chain carries TRBV5-6 and TRBJ1-1; D unresolved. Germline lookup yields CDR1 SGHDT and CDR2 YYEEEE. V lost 0 bases and J 4 bases, leaving 13 bases between the germline ends. The CDR3 runs 15 residues. DNA of the CDR3: TGTGCCAGCAGCTTGGATCTGGGCTTCTCCACTGAAGCTTTCTTT. It translates to CASSLDLGFSTEAFF.

The V gene is TRBV28, the J gene TRBJ2-3; TRBD2 agrees at 13 bases. The CDR3 has 19 residues. Per the germline V gene, CDR1 is MDHEN and CDR2 is SYDVKM. With V trimmed by 8 bases and J by 0 bases, 14 bases remained unmatched. The CDR3 DNA sequence: TGTGCCAGCGGTAATCCCGGGACTAGCGGGATGATGAGCACAGATACGCAGTATTTT. This translates into CASGNPGTSGMMSTDTQYF.

The V and J genes are TRBV19 and TRBJ2-2, with 7 positions matching TRBD1. Germline-derived CDR1 and CDR2 are LNHDA and SQIVND (reference sequence). The CDR3 length is 14 residues. V gave up 3 bases and J gave up 3 bases; unmatched junction bases: 1. CDR3 region: CASSMGTDTGELFF. In nucleotides, the CDR3 is TGTGCCAGTAGTATGGGGACAGACACCGGGGAGCTGTTTTTT.